The 8 T cell receptor beta chains given below trace back to one sample, sequenced in a study of blood T cells in healthy people across ages. The use of a sample-barcoded 5' primer and a J-beta primer mix characterized a second PCR of roughly 6 to 11 cycles. TCRdb redid the calling of the 5' RACE reads with MiXCR, one entry per CDR3 protein. Of some 1,500,000 distinct CDR3 sequences in the sample, approximately 42% are singletons; the top ten hold about 4%. The material sequenced was blood. These receptors were collected from a woman between 18 and 29 years old in good health.

A few counts support this clonotype. This chain joins TRBV6-5 and TRBJ1-4; D may be TRBD1 (5 bases). Between the trimmed V and J ends, which lost 2 bases and 8 bases, there was a span of 12 bases. The germline CDR1 and CDR2 sequences are MNHEY and SVGAGI. CDR3 length equals 14 residues. The CDR3 protein is CASSYGAQREKLFF. The CDR3 nucleotides read TGTGCCAGCAGTTACGGGGCTCAACGGGAAAAACTGTTTTTT.

V is TRBV28 and J is TRBJ1-6, with 9 positions matching TRBD1. V was clipped by 5 bases and J by 10 bases; unmatched bases: 9. Germline V gene lookup returns CDR1 MDHEN and CDR2 SYDVKM. There are 15 residues in the CDR3. The DNA for the CDR3 is TGTGCCAGCAGTGGGGGACAGGGAAGGGGATCACCCCTCCACTTT. As protein: CASSGGQGRGSPLHF.

This clonotype was detected many times. This chain links TRBV28 with TRBJ2-4; 7 bases line up with TRBD1. V was clipped by 3 bases and J by 8 bases; unmatched bases: 10. The CDR3 spans 15 residues. The germline V gene has CDR1 MDHEN and CDR2 SYDVKM. The CDR3: CASSFPKTGRYIQYF. CDR3 DNA sequence: TGTGCCAGCAGTTTCCCCAAGACAGGGAGATACATTCAGTACTTC.

The chain uses TRBV5-1 and TRBJ2-2, with D hard to call. The CDR3 has 13 amino acids. V lost 4 bases and J lost 7, with 11 bases in between. The germline V gene has CDR1 SGHRS and CDR2 YFSETQ. The CDR3 DNA reads TGCGCCAGCAGCCGGGCACATGGCGGGGAGCTGTTTTTT. Encoded protein: CASSRAHGGELFF.

This clonotype was seen once. At one end the junction does not follow the germline gene, possibly because of a read error. This sequence joins TRBV25-1 and TRBJ2-5; TRBD2 matches 8 bases. CDR1 MGHDK and CDR2 SYGVNS come from the germline V gene. This CDR3 is built from 14 residues. CDR3 nucleotide sequence: TGTGACAGCAGTGATGCGGGGGGAGTGGAGACCCAGTACTTC. Residues: CDSSDAGGVETQYF.

This clonotype was recorded at least ten times. J is TRBJ1-2 and V is TRBV4-3, with TRBD1 identical over 9 bases. The germline V gene encodes CDR1 LGHNA and CDR2 YSLEER. The V and J ends lost 4 bases and 4 bases, in that order; junction bases with no gene match: 4. The CDR3 has 14 residues. The CDR3 spells CASSPGQGLYGYTF. The CDR3 nucleotides read TGCGCCAGCAGCCCGGGACAGGGTCTCTATGGCTACACCTTC.

This clonotype came up many times. The CDR3 coding sequence is TGTGCCAGCAGCTTGACAGGGGACCGCACAGATACGCAGTATTTT. Encoded protein: CASSLTGDRTDTQYF. V and J are TRBV7-9 and TRBJ2-3; 8 bases line up with TRBD1. The CDR3 consists of 15 residues. From germline, CDR1 is SEHNR and CDR2 FQNEAQ (reference sequence). The trim removed 3 bases at V and 1 base at J, leaving 3 bases unmatched.

In this sample, this clonotype turned up a few times. This chain joins TRBV28 and TRBJ1-2, with TRBD1 matching over 9 bases. The CDR3 loop spans 20 amino acids. CDR1 and CDR2 (germline): MDHEN, SYDVKM. Unmatched junction bases numbered 24, after V lost 5 bases and J lost 5 bases. The chain's CDR3 is CASSPFLSGGTGRLGYGYTF. CDR3 bases: TGTGCCAGCAGTCCATTTTTATCGGGGGGGACAGGGAGGCTAGGGTATGGCTACACCTTC.